What follows are 29 T cell receptor beta chains derived from one specimen sequenced in a study of T cell clonotyping in hematopoietic cell transplantation. Data came from immunoSEQ multiplex PCR; TCRdb stores just in-frame clones and leaves some out. The top ten hold 0.7% to 0.95% of the sample, which has some 40,000 clones, 90% to 95% seen once. Source material: peripheral blood mononuclear cells. The receptors were gathered from a woman aged 50 to 60 in good health. Some clones in this sample may be carry-over from other donors' samples.

This clone showed up just a few times. The chain couples TRBV11-2 to TRBJ2-7, with TRBD2 as a possible D gene (5 bases). Germline loops: CDR1 SGHAT, CDR2 FQNNGV. The CDR3 totals 15 residues. V lost 3 bases, J lost 0 bases, and 12 bases lay in between. The CDR3 nucleotides are TGTGCCAGCAGCTTCGCGCGGGTATCCTCCTACGAGCAGTACTTC. Its protein is CASSFARVSSYEQYF.

This clone was observed once. This rearrangement joins TRBV5-1 to TRBJ2-3, with TRBD1 as a possible D gene (6 bases). The V gene lost 2 bases and the J gene lost 2 bases, with 9 bases spanning the gap. This CDR3 contains 14 residues. Germline CDR1 reads SGHRS; CDR2 reads YFSETQ. CDR3 residues: CASSFGQSTDTQYF. The CDR3 DNA reads TGCGCCAGCAGCTTTGGACAGTCCACAGATACGCAGTATTTT.

The chain links TRBV5-1 to TRBJ1-6, with D possibly being TRBD1 (5 bases). The CDR3 is 16 residues long. V lost 1 base and J lost 10, with 18 bases in between. Germline loops: CDR1 SGHRS, CDR2 YFSETQ. CDR3 amino acids: CASSLLSRGVDSPLHF. In DNA form, the CDR3 reads TGCGCCAGCAGCTTGTTAAGTAGAGGGGTTGACTCACCCCTCCACTTT.

V usage is TRBV6-1 and J usage is TRBJ1-6, with TRBD1 matching 9 bases. V lost 0 bases, J lost 4 bases, and 1 base stayed unmatched. CDR1 is MNHNS and CDR2 is SASEGT in the germline V gene. CDR3 length: 16 amino acids. CDR3 loop: CASSEAGTGYNSPLHF. CDR3 in DNA: TGTGCCAGCAGTGAAGCCGGGACAGGGTATAATTCACCCCTCCACTTT.

The chain uses TRBV7-9 and TRBJ1-2, with D uncertain. The CDR3 covers 13 residues. Germline V gene sequence: CDR1 SEHNR, CDR2 FQNEAQ (reference sequence). V lost 5 bases and J 6 bases, leaving 13 bases between the germline ends. In nucleotides, the CDR3 is TGTGCCAGCAGCCTTACCGTCGGAAATGGCTACACCTTC. The encoded protein is CASSLTVGNGYTF. Drawing the rest from reference TRBV7-9 and TRBJ1-2, the complete variable domain is DTGVSQNPRHKITKRGQNVTFRCDPISEHNRLYWYRQTLGQGPEFLTYFQNEAQLEKSRLLSDRFSAERPKGSFSTLEIQRTEQGDSAMYLCASSLTVGNGYTFGSGTRLTVV.

This chain joins TRBV7-3 and TRBJ1-2; D is perhaps TRBD1 (6 bases). CDR3 length: 14 residues. V gave up 4 bases and J gave up 3 bases, with 12 bases separating them. Looked up from germline, CDR1 is SGHTA and CDR2 is FQGTGA. CDR3 bases: TGTGCCAGCAGCTCTCAGGGGAGCGACTATGGCTACACCTTC. It translates to CASSSQGSDYGYTF. Full variable domain (outside the CDR3, taken from reference TRBV7-3 and TRBJ1-2): GAGVSQTPSNKVTEKGKYVELRCDPISGHTALYWYRQSLGQGPEFLIYFQGTGAADDSGLPNDRFFAVRPEGSVSTLKIQRTERGDSAVYLCASSSQGSDYGYTFGSGTRLTVV.

This chain uses TRBV2 with TRBJ2-5, with unresolved D. Germline values: CDR1 SNHLY, CDR2 FYNNEI. The CDR3 consists of 14 residues. Trimming took off 0 bases at V and 0 bases at J, with 5 bases between the two ends. Here the CDR3 reads CASSEAKNQETQYF. In DNA form, the CDR3 reads TGTGCCAGCAGTGAAGCGAAGAACCAAGAGACCCAGTACTTC.

The chain links TRBV5-1 to TRBJ1-3; no clear D. Germline values: CDR1 SGHRS, CDR2 YFSETQ. Trimming cost V 2 bases and J 0 bases, with 9 bases left between them. The CDR3 length is 15 residues. As DNA, the CDR3 is TGCGCCAGCAGCTTTCAGCTAATCTCTGGAAACACCATATATTTT. Translating it yields CASSFQLISGNTIYF.

The V call is TRBV11-2, the J call TRBJ1-1, with 7 nucleotides matching TRBD1. V dropped 2 bases and J dropped 0; count of bases not matched to a gene: 6. From germline, CDR1 is SGHAT and CDR2 FQNNGV. This CDR3 has 16 amino acids. The CDR3 loop is CASSLIWGQMNTEAFF. The CDR3 DNA reads as TGTGCCAGCAGCTTAATTTGGGGACAGATGAACACTGAAGCTTTCTTT.

V gene TRBV6-6 combines with J gene TRBJ2-7; a possible D gene is TRBD1 (6 bases). Trimming shortened V by 5 bases and J by 2 bases, and 16 bases separated the two germline ends. From germline, CDR1 is MNHNY and CDR2 SVGAGI (reference sequence). This CDR3 is 15 amino acids long. The CDR3 sequence is CASSPPQGLTYEQYF. DNA for the CDR3: TGTGCCAGCAGTCCTCCCCAGGGGCTAACCTACGAGCAGTACTTC.

The chain couples TRBV28 to TRBJ1-4; D unresolved. Looked up from germline, CDR1 is MDHEN and CDR2 is SYDVKM. The CDR3 spans 11 residues. The CDR3 DNA reads as TGTCGCTCAGGAACTAATGAAAAACTGTTTTTT. Encoded protein: CRSGTNEKLFF.

J is TRBJ1-2 and V is TRBV5-5, with a possible D match to TRBD1 (5 bases). Germline V gene sequence: CDR1 SGHKS, CDR2 YYEKEE (reference sequence). CDR3 length equals 16 residues. Trimming took off 0 bases at V and 0 bases at J, with 12 bases between the two ends. The CDR3 coding sequence is TGTGCCAGCAGCTTGGCCGGTACAGGAACTAACTATGGCTACACCTTC. Translated, it gives CASSLAGTGTNYGYTF. The complete variable domain, with remaining parts taken from reference TRBV5-5 and TRBJ1-2, reads DAGVTQSPTHLIKTRGQQVTLRCSPISGHKSVSWYQQVLGQGPQFIFQYYEKEERGRGNFPDRFSARQFPNYSSELNVNALLLGDSALYLCASSLAGTGTNYGYTFGSGTRLTVV.

The genes are TRBV12-5 and TRBJ1-4; 8 bases map to TRBD1. This CDR3 contains 15 residues. Trimming took 4 bases from V and 7 from J; bases not matched to a gene: 8. Germline CDR1 and CDR2: LGHNT and FRNRAP. CDR3 residues: CASGSPDRESEKLFF. CDR3 nucleotide sequence: TGTGCTAGTGGTTCCCCGGACAGGGAAAGTGAAAAACTGTTTTTT. The full variable domain, its missing parts supplied by reference TRBV12-5 and TRBJ1-4, is DARVTQTPRHKVTEMGQEVTMRCQPILGHNTVFWYRQTMMQGLELLAYFRNRAPLDDSGMPKDRFSAEMPDATLATLKIQPSEPRDSAVYFCASGSPDRESEKLFFGSGTQLSVL.

This clone appeared a few times. The rearrangement uses TRBV5-4 and TRBJ1-5, with D possibly TRBD1 on 6 matching bases. V was clipped by 3 bases and J by 4 bases, with 17 bases between them. The germline V gene encodes CDR1 SGHNT and CDR2 YYREEE (reference sequence). The CDR3 contains 16 residues. The CDR3 region has the DNA TGTGCCAGCAGCTCTCCTCATGGGGGCAGTAATCAGCCCCAGCATTTT. As protein: CASSSPHGGSNQPQHF.

This sequence joins TRBV5-1 and TRBJ2-1; 12 nucleotides align to TRBD2. After removal of 5 bases from V and 9 bases from J, the junction contained 9 bases not matched to a gene. Per germline, CDR1 SGHRS and CDR2 YFSETQ. The CDR3 length is 15 residues. Written as DNA, the CDR3 is TGCGCCAGCAGTCGACTAGCGGGGGTGGAGAGTGAGCAGTTCTTC. The encoded protein is CASSRLAGVESEQFF. The full variable domain, rest sourced from reference TRBV5-1 and TRBJ2-1, is KAGVTQTPRYLIKTRGQQVTLSCSPISGHRSVSWYQQTPGQGLQFLFEYFSETQRNKGNFPGRFSGRQFSNSRSEMNVSTLELGDSALYLCASSRLAGVESEQFFGPGTRLTVL.

The rearrangement joins TRBV21-1 to TRBJ2-5; TRBD1, the table's D call, lacks a check against the DNA. TRBV21-1 is a recognized pseudogene. The CDR3 length is 14 residues. DNA for the CDR3: TGTGCCAGCAGCAAGGGTGGACATCAAGAGACCCAGTACTTC. Residues: CASSKGGHQETQYF.

This chain links TRBV7-2 with TRBJ1-5; TRBD1 matches at 9 bases. Per the germline V gene, CDR1 is SGHTA and CDR2 is FQGNSA. The ends lost 5 bases at V and 2 bases at J; junction bases unmatched: 4. This CDR3 is built from 15 residues. CDR3 coding DNA: TGTGCCAGCAGCGATACAGGGGGCGGCAATCAGCCCCAGCATTTT. Amino acids: CASSDTGGGNQPQHF.

The chain's CDR3 is CASSFDRVRVPQHF. As DNA, the CDR3 is TGTGCCAGCAGCTTTGACAGGGTACGGGTGCCCCAGCATTTT. The V gene is TRBV7-2, the J gene TRBJ1-5, with 7 bases identical to TRBD1. V was pared by 3 bases and J by 9 bases, with 8 bases of the junction left unmatched. Germline CDR1 SGHTA, CDR2 FQGNSA. The CDR3 runs to 14 residues. Together with reference TRBV7-2 and TRBJ1-5, the CDR3 gives the full variable domain: GAGVSQSPSNKVTEKGKDVELRCDPISGHTALYWYRQSLGQGLEFLIYFQGNSAPDKSGLPSDRFSAERTGGSVSTLTIQRTQQEDSAVYLCASSFDRVRVPQHFGDGTRLSIL.

This CDR3 reads CASSEGQNQPQHF. The CDR3 DNA follows: TGTGCCAGCAGCGAGGGACAGAATCAGCCCCAGCATTTT. The chain is built from TRBV9 and TRBJ1-5; 7 bases align to TRBD1. The V segment lost 3 bases and the J segment 4 bases; nucleotides outside the gene matches: 1. Germline V gives CDR1 SGDLS, CDR2 YYNGEE. The CDR3 sequence is 13 residues long.

This clone is a singleton in its sample. The chain links TRBV2 to TRBJ1-4, with D possibly being TRBD1 (6 bases). Germline V gene sequence: CDR1 SNHLY, CDR2 FYNNEI. V lost 6 bases to trimming and J lost 3 bases, with 14 bases between them. There are 15 residues in the CDR3. The CDR3 DNA reads TGTGCCAGCAGCCCCGGGGGGGCGTCTAATGAAAAACTGTTTTTT. Protein sequence: CASSPGGASNEKLFF. The full variable domain, completed using reference TRBV2 and TRBJ1-4, is EPEVTQTPSHQVTQMGQEVILRCVPISNHLYFYWYRQILGQKVEFLVSFYNNEISEKSEIFDDQFSVERPDGSNFTLKIRSTKLEDSAMYFCASSPGGASNEKLFFGSGTQLSVL.

The table lists this clone with a count of one. The chain's CDR3 is CASSLAGDNYEQYF. For the CDR3, the DNA is TGTGCCAGCAGCTTGGCCGGGGACAACTACGAGCAGTACTTC. This chain connects TRBV7-2 to TRBJ2-7, with TRBD1 as a possible D gene (6 bases). Looked up from germline, CDR1 is SGHTA and CDR2 is FQGNSA. The CDR3 is 14 residues long. Trimming took 3 bases from V and 3 from J, leaving 12 bases between them.

This sequence joins TRBV6-1 and TRBJ1-2, with 9 nucleotides matching TRBD1. The length of the CDR3 is 14 residues. The germline V gene encodes CDR1 MNHNS and CDR2 SASEGT. The V segment lost 6 bases and the J segment 8 bases; nucleotides outside the gene matches: 10. Here the CDR3 DNA reads TGTGCCAGCAGAAATACAGGGGGCGTCTCGGGCTACACCTTC. It translates to CASRNTGGVSGYTF.

This rearrangement joins TRBV11-2 to TRBJ2-7, with TRBD1 as a possible D gene (7 bases). The CDR3 length is 15 residues. V gave up 1 base and J gave up 8 bases, with 18 bases separating them. Germline V lookup: CDR1 SGHAT, CDR2 FQNNGV. The CDR3 region has the DNA TGTGCCAGCAGCTTAGCGGAGGGGACAGCAGGCCAGCAGTACTTC. It codes for CASSLAEGTAGQQYF.

The rearrangement links TRBV11-1 to TRBJ2-2; tentatively, D is TRBD2 (6 bases). Looked up from germline, CDR1 is SGHAT and CDR2 is FQDESV (reference sequence). This CDR3 comprises 15 residues. The germline V and J ends were trimmed by 1 base and 2 bases, with 8 bases remaining between them. CDR3 region: CASSLGGENTGELFF. CDR3 nucleotides: TGTGCCAGCAGCTTAGGCGGGGAAAACACCGGGGAGCTGTTTTTT.

The chain carries TRBV4-2 and TRBJ2-7; TRBD2 might be the D (6 bases). This CDR3 is 16 amino acids long. The germline CDR1 and CDR2 sequences are LGHNA and YNFKEQ. V was pared by 3 bases and J by 0 bases, with 15 bases between. The CDR3 coding sequence is TGTGCCAGCAGCCACACACTAGCCAAGAGCTCCTACGAGCAGTACTTC. Translated, it gives CASSHTLAKSSYEQYF.

The chain couples TRBV4-2 to TRBJ1-2; weak D call: TRBD1 (6 bases). CDR3 length: 15 residues. The V and J ends lost 0 bases and 4 bases respectively, with 12 bases between them. Germline CDR1 LGHNA, CDR2 YNFKEQ. The CDR3 DNA reads TGTGCCAGCAGCCAAGATACCAGGGGAGGCTATGGCTACACCTTC. As protein: CASSQDTRGGYGYTF.

This chain joins TRBV11-2 and TRBJ1-1; 10 nucleotides line up with TRBD1. Germline CDR1 reads SGHAT; CDR2 reads FQNNGV. This CDR3 comprises 13 residues. The V and J ends lost 5 bases and 8 bases, in that order; junction bases with no gene match: 5. The CDR3 nucleotides are TGTGCCAGCAGCCCTTCGACAGGGGGCGAAGCTTTCTTT. It yields the protein CASSPSTGGEAFF. The full variable domain, with the rest looked up from reference TRBV11-2 and TRBJ1-1, is EAGVAQSPRYKIIEKRQSVAFWCNPISGHATLYWYQQILGQGPKLLIQFQNNGVVDDSQLPKDRFSAERLKGVDSTLKIQPAKLEDSAVYLCASSPSTGGEAFFGQGTRLTVV.

The sample holds a few counts of this clone. The chain joins TRBV7-9 to TRBJ1-4; no clear D gene. The V gene lost 0 bases and the J gene lost 8 bases, with 7 bases spanning the gap. The CDR3 is 13 residues long. Germline CDR1 and CDR2: SEHNR and FQNEAQ (reference sequence). In DNA form, the CDR3 reads TGTGCCAGCAGCTTAGCCTTTGGGGAAAAACTGTTTTTT. Translating gives CASSLAFGEKLFF.

The V gene is TRBV2, the J gene TRBJ1-6; D may be TRBD1 (6 bases). V lost 7 bases, J lost 6 bases, and 10 bases lay in between. Per the germline V gene, CDR1 is SNHLY and CDR2 is FYNNEI. CDR3 length: 13 amino acids. The DNA for the CDR3 is TGTGCCAGCACCTGGGGGCGTAATTCACCCCTCCACTTT. As protein: CASTWGRNSPLHF. Full variable domain (outside the CDR3, taken from reference TRBV2 and TRBJ1-6): EPEVTQTPSHQVTQMGQEVILRCVPISNHLYFYWYRQILGQKVEFLVSFYNNEISEKSEIFDDQFSVERPDGSNFTLKIRSTKLEDSAMYFCASTWGRNSPLHFGNGTRLTVT.